A single TCR beta chain is shown here with its context. The data are from a study of T-cell reconstitution after alpha-beta-depleted transplantation in children. Using unique molecular identifiers, the investigators prepared the TCRbeta library. TCRdb used MiXCR to reprocess the PCR reads, holding one entry per CDR3 protein. The sample has about 500,000 distinct CDR3 sequences, approximately 32% seen once; the top ten hold 2% to 2.5%. Germline lookup yields CDR1 SGHAT and CDR2 FQNNGV. V shed 1 base, J shed 3 bases, and the junction held 2 bases outside the gene matches. This CDR3 has 15 residues. The sequencing used PBMCs from the stem cell graft donor, collected from the stem cell graft. The V call is TRBV11-2, the J call TRBJ2-1; 8 positions agree with TRBD2. The TCR originated in a human donor who donated a stem cell graft to a child with aplastic anemia. CDR3 residues: CASSLAAGDYNEQFF. CDR3 coding DNA: TGTGCCAGCAGCTTAGCAGCGGGAGACTACAATGAGCAGTTCTTC.